This entry lists 7 T cell receptor beta chains sequenced from one sample in a study of T cell repertoires in aging, cancer and after chemotherapy. Amplification of TCR beta used genomic DNA extracted from peripheral blood. TRB rearrangements spanning V, D and J were amplified using mixed TRB-A/B primers. Using its own MiXCR run on the multiplex PCR reads, TCRdb lists one record per CDR3 protein. The data show approximately 12,000 distinct CDR3 sequences, with more than 25% seen just once and 2.6% held by the top ten. Sequenced: blood. Source of these receptors: a human donor in good health.

Notes on this clonotype: A much bigger clone sits one base away, suggesting this may be a read error. This chain links TRBV6-6 with TRBJ1-2; TRBD1 might be the D (5 bases). The V end was cut by 4 bases, the J end by 6 bases, with 12 bases between. Germline V gene sequence: CDR1 MNHNY, CDR2 SVGAGI (reference sequence). CDR3 length equals 13 residues. CDR3 nucleotides: TGTGCCAGCAGTTCCTTGTCAGGGCATGGCTACACCTTC. Encoded protein: CASSSLSGHGYTF.

This chain joins TRBV11-1 and TRBJ1-1; D is undetermined. Germline V lookup: CDR1 SGHAT, CDR2 FQDESV (reference sequence). This CDR3 comprises 12 residues. Between the trimmed V and J ends, which lost 1 base and 6 bases, there was a span of 6 bases. The CDR3 DNA sequence: TGTGCCAGCAGCTTAGGGGTAGCTGAAGCTTTCTTT. Its translation: CASSLGVAEAFF.

In this sample, this clonotype turned up a few times. The chain recombines TRBV18 with TRBJ1-1, with no clear D. The germline V gene encodes CDR1 KGHSH and CDR2 LQKENI. Trimming left V 5 bases short and J 1 base short, with 8 bases between. CDR3 length equals 13 residues. The CDR3 loop reads CASSFGENTEAFF. The CDR3 DNA is TGTGCCAGCTCATTCGGTGAGAACACTGAAGCTTTCTTT.

The chain employs TRBV28 and TRBJ1-3, with no clear D. The CDR3 is made up of 16 amino acids. CDR1 MDHEN and CDR2 SYDVKM come from the germline V gene. Trimming stripped 6 bases from V and 0 bases from J, with 15 bases between. The CDR3 DNA is TGTGCCAGCAGGGGAAATGCAGGTTTCTCTGGAAACACCATATATTTT. Amino acids: CASRGNAGFSGNTIYF.

This sequence joins TRBV12-3 or TRBV12-4 and TRBJ1-1, with 7 bases lining up with TRBD1. This CDR3 region has 14 residues. V dropped 4 bases and J dropped 0; count of bases not matched to a gene: 2. CDR3 DNA: TGTGCCAGCAGTTCCGGACAGGTGAACACTGAAGCTTTCTTT. Protein: CASSSGQVNTEAFF.

This clonotype is classed as medium-sized (0.01 to 0.1%). This sequence joins TRBV19 and TRBJ1-3; D is possibly TRBD1 (6 bases). CDR1 is LNHDA and CDR2 is SQIVND in the germline V gene (reference sequence). The V end lost 4 bases, the J end lost 0 bases, and 10 bases lay between the germline ends. The CDR3 totals 15 residues. CDR3 DNA: TGTGCCAGTAGTAGGGGGCCAGCCTCTGGAAACACCATATATTTT. It specifies CASSRGPASGNTIYF. Supplemented by reference TRBV19 and TRBJ1-3, the full variable domain reads DGGITQSPKYLFRKEGQNVTLSCEQNLNHDAMYWYRQDPGQGLRLIYYSQIVNDFQKGDIAEGYSVSREKKESFPLTVTSAQKNPTAFYLCASSRGPASGNTIYFGEGSWLTVV.

This clonotype counts as medium-sized. This chain links TRBV27 with TRBJ1-2; TRBD1 matches 7 bases. With 5 bases clipped from V and 0 bases from J, the junction kept 3 bases outside the gene matches. Germline loops: CDR1 MNHEY, CDR2 SMNVEV (reference sequence). CDR3 length: 14 residues. CDR3 nucleotide sequence: TGTGCCAGCAGTATACAGGGGTCTAACTATGGCTACACCTTC. Protein sequence: CASSIQGSNYGYTF.